This T cell receptor beta chain stems from a study of shared clonotypes between healthy human individuals. The naive CD8 population came from CD45RO-negative cells selected for CCR7, without terminally differentiated effector memory CD45RA+ cells. General study results and limits: Some naive CD4 clonotypes, 4% to 6%, turned up in common across four donors. Generation probabilities were higher for clonotypes shared across all four sorted-subset donors than for unshared ones.

A note on this clone: Its cognate antigen is unknown.

The repertoire was sequenced with immunoSEQ multiplex PCR; TCRdb's copy has only in-frame clones and lacks some. The table lists about 2.2 million clones, about 94% of them singletons. The CDR3 is made up of 14 amino acids. Germline V gene lookup returns CDR1 SNHLY and CDR2 FYNNEI. Trimming cost V 8 bases and J 3 bases; bases outside gene matches: 3. The sample consisted of naive CD8+ T cells from PBMCs. This receptor was identified in a man aged 18 to 30 in good health. Some clones in this sample may be carry-over from other donors' samples. The chain carries TRBV2 and TRBJ2-2; TRBD1 matches at 10 bases. The CDR3, as DNA: TGTGCCAGCGGGACAGGGGTATACACCGGGGAGCTGTTTTTT. It codes for CASGTGVYTGELFF.